These 10 T cell receptor beta chains came from one sample sequenced in a study of blood T cell repertoires in COVID-19. Profiled with immunoSEQ multiplex PCR; TCRdb holds only in-frame clones, not every one. The repertoire holds roughly 330,000 clones, roughly 87% seen once, with approximately 9.3% in the top ten. Sequenced material: peripheral blood. The receptors come from a man aged 25 to 40 with COVID-19, enrolled during active disease.

The CDR3 protein is CASSQDRSASDTQYF. CDR3 nucleotides: TGCGCCAGCAGCCAAGATAGGAGTGCCTCAGATACGCAGTATTTT. The rearrangement joins TRBV4-3 to TRBJ2-3; no clear D. Germline V lookup: CDR1 LGHNA, CDR2 YSLEER. Trimming shortened V by 0 bases and J by 4 bases, and 11 bases separated the two germline ends. This CDR3 spans 15 amino acids.

The chain couples TRBV7-2 to TRBJ2-7; D ambiguous. Trimming left V 1 base short and J 4 bases short, with 8 bases between. CDR3 size: 13 residues. Germline V gives CDR1 SGHTA, CDR2 FQGNSA. CDR3 loop: CASSLELLYEQYF. The CDR3 nucleotides read TGTGCCAGCAGCTTAGAACTTCTTTACGAGCAGTACTTC.

The chain joins TRBV12-5 to TRBJ1-5; D unresolved. The CDR3 length is 13 residues. The ends were cut back, 6 bases at V and 6 bases at J, with 12 bases in the middle. CDR1 is LGHNT and CDR2 is FRNRAP in the germline V gene. For the CDR3, the DNA is TGTGCTAGTGGCAAGGAGTCGGGTCAGCCCCAGCATTTT. This codes for CASGKESGQPQHF.

V gene TRBV24-1 combines with J gene TRBJ2-1, with TRBD2 matching 7 bases. The junction had 7 bases not matched to a gene; V was cut back by 8 bases and J by 4 bases. The CDR3 is 14 residues long. CDR1 is KGHDR and CDR2 is SFDVKD in the germline V gene. Here the CDR3 reads CATMASGGYNEQFF. CDR3 sequence (DNA): TGTGCCACCATGGCTAGCGGAGGTTACAATGAGCAGTTCTTC.

This chain uses TRBV27 with TRBJ2-1; D gene uncertain. In germline, CDR1 is MNHEY, CDR2 SMNVEV (reference sequence). V lost 6 bases to trimming and J lost 5 bases, with 5 bases between them. This CDR3 has 11 amino acids. The CDR3 region has the DNA TGTGCCAGCAGGTATAACAATGAGCAGTTCTTC. This gives the protein CASRYNNEQFF.

The chain is built from TRBV28 and TRBJ2-7, with 11 nucleotides matching TRBD2. V shed 3 bases, J shed 1 base, and the junction held 20 bases outside the gene matches. Germline loops: CDR1 MDHEN, CDR2 SYDVKM. This CDR3 is built from 21 residues. The CDR3, as DNA: TGTGCCAGCAGTTTTGGGCTGCCGGGGGCACTAGCGGGAGAGATGTCCTACGAGCAGTACTTC. Translation: CASSFGLPGALAGEMSYEQYF.

The rearrangement joins TRBV7-2 to TRBJ2-7; TRBD2 matches at 15 bases. The germline gives CDR1 SGHTA, CDR2 FQGNSA. V gave up 4 bases and J gave up 7 bases; unmatched junction bases: 2. There are 14 residues in the CDR3. The CDR3 spells CASSWTSGGVEQYF. In DNA form, the CDR3 reads TGTGCCAGCAGCTGGACTAGCGGGGGGGTTGAGCAGTACTTC. Together with reference TRBV7-2 and TRBJ2-7, the CDR3 gives the full variable domain: GAGVSQSPSNKVTEKGKDVELRCDPISGHTALYWYRQSLGQGLEFLIYFQGNSAPDKSGLPSDRFSAERTGGSVSTLTIQRTQQEDSAVYLCASSWTSGGVEQYFGPGTRLTVT.

In its sample, this clone was seen once. This chain uses TRBV9 with TRBJ1-1; D not resolved. The CDR3 is made up of 13 amino acids. Germline CDR1 is SGDLS and CDR2 is YYNGEE. Trimming took off 4 bases at V and 4 bases at J, with 11 bases between the two ends. This CDR3 reads CASSISGSTEAFF. The CDR3 DNA is TGTGCCAGCAGCATATCTGGGAGCACTGAAGCTTTCTTT.

This clone was observed at least ten times. The CDR3 DNA follows: TGTGCCTGGAGTGTTACAGGTGTTGCTGAAGCTTTCTTT. Translating gives CAWSVTGVAEAFF. The V call is TRBV30, the J call TRBJ1-1; weak D call: TRBD1 (5 bases). The CDR3 is 13 residues long. V lost 0 bases and J lost 6, with 11 bases in between. Germline-derived CDR1 and CDR2 are GTSNPN and SVGIG (reference sequence).

The rearrangement uses TRBV25-1 and TRBJ2-1; D possibly corresponds to TRBD1 (6 bases). CDR3 length: 16 residues. V lost 5 bases to trimming and J lost 3 bases, with 17 bases between them. Germline assignment: CDR1 MGHDK and CDR2 SYGVNS. The DNA for the CDR3 is TGTGCCAGCAGTTGGGACATAGGAGCGGACTACAATGAGCAGTTCTTC. Translating it yields CASSWDIGADYNEQFF.